These T cell receptor beta chains were read from a single sample in a study of patients and donors after allogeneic stem cell transplantation. MiXCR was run by TCRdb on the RT-PCR reads, yielding one entry per CDR3 protein. The table shows about 87,000 distinct CDR3 sequences, with approximately 5% occurring only once. Specimen: blood, either unsorted or a sorted T cell fraction (not recorded which). The receptors shown here come from a human donor who was either an allogeneic HSCT recipient or a stem cell or donor lymphocyte infusion donor (not recorded which). It is not recorded whose cells these are; they may come from a transplant donor. Both conserved end residues are part of each CDR3. Fields, in order: CDR3 length, D gene, J gene, clone size, V gene, CDR3 DNA, CDR3 protein. D genes are given only for firm matches. Part of the rows lack a size; the others show once, few, many or a class for expanded clones.

cdr3_length: 14; d_call: .; j_call: TRBJ1-3; clone_size: many; v_call: TRBV12-3/TRBV12-4; cdr3_nt: TGTGCCAGCAGACAGGCCGCCTCTGGAAACACCATATATTTT; cdr3_aa: CASRQAASGNTIYF
cdr3_length: 14; d_call: TRBD1; j_call: TRBJ2-5; clone_size: many; v_call: TRBV20-1; cdr3_nt: TGCAGTGCTAGACCAAGGACAGGCCAAGAGACCCAGTACTTC; cdr3_aa: CSARPRTGQETQYF
cdr3_length: 15; d_call: TRBD2; j_call: TRBJ2-5; clone_size: many; v_call: TRBV5-6; cdr3_nt: TGTGCCAGCACCGCAGCGGGAGACCTCCGGGAGACCCAGTACTTC; cdr3_aa: CASTAAGDLRETQYF
cdr3_length: 15; d_call: .; j_call: TRBJ2-1; clone_size: many; v_call: TRBV20-1; cdr3_nt: TGCAGTGCGGGAGGTGGGAGCGGGCCTCTCAATGAGCAGTTCTTC; cdr3_aa: CSAGGGSGPLNEQFF
cdr3_length: 12; d_call: TRBD2; j_call: TRBJ2-7; clone_size: few; v_call: TRBV29-1; cdr3_nt: TGCAGCGCCGGGACTAGCGGTTACGAGCAGTACTTC; cdr3_aa: CSAGTSGYEQYF
cdr3_length: 18; d_call: TRBD1; j_call: TRBJ2-6; clone_size: few; v_call: TRBV4-2; cdr3_nt: TGTGCCAGCAGCCAACCCGGACAGGGGTCGGGGGGGGCCAACGTCCTGACTTTC; cdr3_aa: CASSQPGQGSGGANVLTF
cdr3_length: 13; d_call: TRBD1; j_call: TRBJ1-2; clone_size: few; v_call: TRBV19; cdr3_nt: TGTGCCAGTATCCCGGGACAGGGCTATGGCTACACCTTC; cdr3_aa: CASIPGQGYGYTF
cdr3_length: 13; d_call: .; j_call: TRBJ2-1; clone_size: medium-sized; v_call: TRBV5-1; cdr3_nt: TGCGCCAGCAGCTTGGACAGGGAGAATGAGCAGTTCTTC; cdr3_aa: CASSLDRENEQFF
cdr3_length: 17; d_call: TRBD2; j_call: TRBJ2-3; clone_size: many; v_call: TRBV4-2; cdr3_nt: TGTGCCAGCAGCCAAGATAGGGGACTAGCGGGAACAGATACGCAGTATTTT; cdr3_aa: CASSQDRGLAGTDTQYF
cdr3_length: 17; d_call: TRBD2; j_call: TRBJ2-5; clone_size: few; v_call: TRBV4-1; cdr3_nt: TGCGCCAGCAGCCAAGGACTAGCGGGAGTGGCGGGTGAGACCCAGTACTTC; cdr3_aa: CASSQGLAGVAGETQYF
cdr3_length: 15; d_call: .; j_call: TRBJ2-1; clone_size: few; v_call: TRBV7-9; cdr3_nt: TGTGCCAGCAGCTTCGGGCTAGTGGACCGCAGTGAGCAGTTCTTC; cdr3_aa: CASSFGLVDRSEQFF
cdr3_length: 14; d_call: TRBD1; j_call: TRBJ2-5; clone_size: many; v_call: TRBV11-1; cdr3_nt: TGTGCCAGCAGCTTACGGACAGGGCAAGAGACCCAGTACTTC; cdr3_aa: CASSLRTGQETQYF
cdr3_length: 14; d_call: .; j_call: TRBJ1-1; clone_size: many; v_call: TRBV4-2; cdr3_nt: TGTGCCAGCAGCCGGACGACAGTGAACACTGAAGCTTTCTTT; cdr3_aa: CASSRTTVNTEAFF
cdr3_length: 15; d_call: TRBD2; j_call: TRBJ2-5; clone_size: .; v_call: TRBV18; cdr3_nt: TGTGCCAGCTCGCCTCCGGGACTAGCCTTGGAGACCCAGTACTTC; cdr3_aa: CASSPPGLALETQYF
cdr3_length: 16; d_call: .; j_call: TRBJ2-3; clone_size: many; v_call: TRBV20-1; cdr3_nt: TGCAGTGCTAGAGATCGTACAGGGTACCCCACAGATACGCAGTATTTT; cdr3_aa: CSARDRTGYPTDTQYF
cdr3_length: 11; d_call: .; j_call: TRBJ1-1; clone_size: many; v_call: TRBV15; cdr3_nt: TGTGCCACCAGCCAGGGCACTGAAGCTTTCTTT; cdr3_aa: CATSQGTEAFF
cdr3_length: 16; d_call: TRBD2; j_call: TRBJ2-5; clone_size: many; v_call: TRBV5-1; cdr3_nt: TGCGCCAGCAGCCACCAGGGACTAGCGGGGGAAGAGACCCAGTACTTC; cdr3_aa: CASSHQGLAGEETQYF
cdr3_length: 14; d_call: .; j_call: TRBJ1-2; clone_size: many; v_call: TRBV11-2; cdr3_nt: TGTGCCAGCAGCCCCGGTGGAGGACCTTATGGCTACACCTTC; cdr3_aa: CASSPGGGPYGYTF
cdr3_length: 15; d_call: TRBD2; j_call: TRBJ2-3; clone_size: many; v_call: TRBV20-1; cdr3_nt: TGCAGTGCCAGGGGAGCGGGGGGGGAATCAGATACGCAGTATTTT; cdr3_aa: CSARGAGGESDTQYF
cdr3_length: 12; d_call: .; j_call: TRBJ1-6; clone_size: many; v_call: TRBV28; cdr3_nt: TGTGCCAGCAGTTTAATAAGTTCACCCCTCCACTTT; cdr3_aa: CASSLISSPLHF
cdr3_length: 15; d_call: TRBD2; j_call: TRBJ2-5; clone_size: few; v_call: TRBV6-1; cdr3_nt: TGTGCCAGCAGCCCGCTCGTGTCTAGCGGAGAGACCCAGTACTTC; cdr3_aa: CASSPLVSSGETQYF
cdr3_length: 14; d_call: .; j_call: TRBJ2-1; clone_size: many; v_call: TRBV28; cdr3_nt: TGTGCCAGCGGCACTAGCAACTTTTTAGATGAGCAGTTCTTC; cdr3_aa: CASGTSNFLDEQFF
cdr3_length: 15; d_call: .; j_call: TRBJ2-1; clone_size: many; v_call: TRBV19; cdr3_nt: TGTGCCAGTAGTATTAGCCCAGAGGGTTACAATGAGCAGTTCTTC; cdr3_aa: CASSISPEGYNEQFF
cdr3_length: 14; d_call: .; j_call: TRBJ1-2; clone_size: few; v_call: TRBV7-8; cdr3_nt: TGTGCCAGCAGCTTAGAACGCCGGCAGGGGACCTACACCTTC; cdr3_aa: CASSLERRQGTYTF
cdr3_length: 15; d_call: .; j_call: TRBJ1-2; clone_size: few; v_call: TRBV7-8; cdr3_nt: TGTGCCAGCAGCCTAGCAAGGAGGGGATTTTCTGGCTACACCTTC; cdr3_aa: CASSLARRGFSGYTF
cdr3_length: 13; d_call: .; j_call: TRBJ2-1; clone_size: few; v_call: TRBV7-3; cdr3_nt: TGTGCCAGCAGCTTACTAGCCCCCAATGAGCAGTTCTTC; cdr3_aa: CASSLLAPNEQFF
cdr3_length: 15; d_call: .; j_call: TRBJ1-2; clone_size: many; v_call: TRBV25-1; cdr3_nt: TGTGCCAGCAGTGAATTCGGGGCTGGCTACGGTGGCTACACCTTC; cdr3_aa: CASSEFGAGYGGYTF
cdr3_length: 16; d_call: TRBD2; j_call: TRBJ2-1; clone_size: few; v_call: TRBV7-3; cdr3_nt: TGTGCCAGCAGCTTGGGACTAGCGGGGGGCTACAATGAGCAGTTCTTC; cdr3_aa: CASSLGLAGGYNEQFF
cdr3_length: 17; d_call: TRBD1; j_call: TRBJ1-1; clone_size: medium-sized; v_call: TRBV5-1; cdr3_nt: TGCGCCAGCAGCCTCTCCGGGACAGGGGCCGGGAACACTGAAGCTTTCTTT; cdr3_aa: CASSLSGTGAGNTEAFF
cdr3_length: 17; d_call: .; j_call: TRBJ2-2; clone_size: .; v_call: TRBV6-5; cdr3_nt: TGTGCCAGCAGTTCTACTGGGGCGCTAGGGGACGGCGGGGAGCTGTTTTTT; cdr3_aa: CASSSTGALGDGGELFF
cdr3_length: 15; d_call: TRBD1; j_call: TRBJ2-1; clone_size: many; v_call: TRBV29-1; cdr3_nt: TGCAGCGGTAAATTTGGGACAGGGTTCAACAATGAGCAGTTCTTC; cdr3_aa: CSGKFGTGFNNEQFF